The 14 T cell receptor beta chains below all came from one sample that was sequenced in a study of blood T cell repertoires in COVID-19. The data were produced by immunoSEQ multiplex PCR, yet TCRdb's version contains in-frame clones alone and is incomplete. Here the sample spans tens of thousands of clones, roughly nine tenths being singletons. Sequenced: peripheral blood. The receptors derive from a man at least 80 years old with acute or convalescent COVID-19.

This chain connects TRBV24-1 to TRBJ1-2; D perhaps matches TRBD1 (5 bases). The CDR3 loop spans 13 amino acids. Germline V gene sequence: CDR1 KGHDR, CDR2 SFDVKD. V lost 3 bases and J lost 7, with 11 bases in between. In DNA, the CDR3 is TGTGCCACCAGTGATGGGCAGGGTGGTGGCTACACCTTC. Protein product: CATSDGQGGGYTF.

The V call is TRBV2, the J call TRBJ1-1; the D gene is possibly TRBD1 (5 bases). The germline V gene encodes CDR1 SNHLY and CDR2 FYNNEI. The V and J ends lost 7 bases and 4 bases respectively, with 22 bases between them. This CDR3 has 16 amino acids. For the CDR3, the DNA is TGTGCCAGCAAACGTCCGGACTGGGGCGGGGGCACTGAAGCTTTCTTT. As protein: CASKRPDWGGGTEAFF.

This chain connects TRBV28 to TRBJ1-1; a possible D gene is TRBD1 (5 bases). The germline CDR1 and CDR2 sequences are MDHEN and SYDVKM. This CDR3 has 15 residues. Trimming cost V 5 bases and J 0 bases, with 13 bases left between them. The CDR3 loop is CASSPWGGVNTEAFF. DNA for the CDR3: TGTGCCAGCAGTCCCTGGGGAGGGGTGAACACTGAAGCTTTCTTT.

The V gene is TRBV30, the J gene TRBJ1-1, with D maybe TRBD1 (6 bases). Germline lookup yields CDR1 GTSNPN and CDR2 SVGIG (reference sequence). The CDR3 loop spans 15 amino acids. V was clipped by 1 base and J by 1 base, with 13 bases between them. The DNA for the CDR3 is TGTGCCTGGAGTGGGGGGCAGTTGTCGAACACTGAAGCTTTCTTT. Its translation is CAWSGGQLSNTEAFF.

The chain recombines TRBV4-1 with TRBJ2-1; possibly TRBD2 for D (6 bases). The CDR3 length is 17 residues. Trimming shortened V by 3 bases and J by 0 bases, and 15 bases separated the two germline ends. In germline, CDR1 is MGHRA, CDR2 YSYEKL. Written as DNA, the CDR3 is TGCGCCAGCAGCCAGGCCCAGTCTAGCGTCTCCTACAATGAGCAGTTCTTC. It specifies CASSQAQSSVSYNEQFF.

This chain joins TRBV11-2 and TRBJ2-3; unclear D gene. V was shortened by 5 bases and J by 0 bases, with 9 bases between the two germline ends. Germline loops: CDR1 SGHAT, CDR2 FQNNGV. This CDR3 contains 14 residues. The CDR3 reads CASSPLRSTDTQYF. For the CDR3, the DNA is TGTGCCAGCAGCCCCTTGCGTAGCACAGATACGCAGTATTTT.

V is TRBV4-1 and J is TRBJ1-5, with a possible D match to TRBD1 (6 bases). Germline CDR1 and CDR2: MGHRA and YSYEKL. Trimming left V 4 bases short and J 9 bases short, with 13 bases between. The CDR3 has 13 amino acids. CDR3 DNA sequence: TGCGCCAGCAGCCTCGACAGGTTTACGCCCCAGCATTTT. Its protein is CASSLDRFTPQHF.

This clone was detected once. CDR3 bases: TGTGCCAGCAGCAGATTAGCGGGAGGACCGCCCAATGAGCAGTTCTTC. Amino acid sequence: CASSRLAGGPPNEQFF. The V call is TRBV5-6, the J call TRBJ2-1; 10 bases agree with TRBD2. The V and J ends lost 4 bases and 6 bases, in that order; junction bases with no gene match: 10. Germline lookup yields CDR1 SGHDT and CDR2 YYEEEE. The CDR3 is made up of 16 amino acids.

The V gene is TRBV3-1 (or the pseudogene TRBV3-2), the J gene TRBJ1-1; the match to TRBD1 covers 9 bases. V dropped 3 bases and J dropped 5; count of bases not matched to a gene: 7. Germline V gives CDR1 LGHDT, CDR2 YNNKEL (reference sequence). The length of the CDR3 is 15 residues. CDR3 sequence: CASSQPGQGRTEAFF. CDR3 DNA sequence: TGTGCCAGCAGCCAGCCGGGACAGGGACGGACTGAAGCTTTCTTT.

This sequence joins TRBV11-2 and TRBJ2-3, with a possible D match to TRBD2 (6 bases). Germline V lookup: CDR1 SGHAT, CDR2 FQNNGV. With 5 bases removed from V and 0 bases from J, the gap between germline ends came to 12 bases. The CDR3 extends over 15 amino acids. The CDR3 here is CASSVSGLSTDTQYF. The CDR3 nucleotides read TGTGCCAGCAGCGTAAGCGGGTTGAGCACAGATACGCAGTATTTT.

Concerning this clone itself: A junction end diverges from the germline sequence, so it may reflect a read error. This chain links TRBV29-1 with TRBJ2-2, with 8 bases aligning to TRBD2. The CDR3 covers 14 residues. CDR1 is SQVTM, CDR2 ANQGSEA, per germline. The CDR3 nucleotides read TGCAGCGTTGGCGGGGGGCAGAACGCCGGGGAGCTGTTTTTT. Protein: CSVGGGQNAGELFF.

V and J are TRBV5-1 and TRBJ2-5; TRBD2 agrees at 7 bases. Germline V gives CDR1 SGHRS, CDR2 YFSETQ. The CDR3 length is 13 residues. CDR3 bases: TGCACCCCCCCCGGCGGGGGACAAGAGACCCAGTACTTC. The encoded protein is CTPPGGGQETQYF.

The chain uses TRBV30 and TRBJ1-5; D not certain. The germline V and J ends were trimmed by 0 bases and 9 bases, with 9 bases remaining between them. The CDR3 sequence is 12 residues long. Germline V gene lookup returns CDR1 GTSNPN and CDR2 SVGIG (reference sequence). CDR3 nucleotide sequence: TGTGCCTGGAGTGTACCGCCAGGGCCCCAGCATTTT. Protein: CAWSVPPGPQHF.

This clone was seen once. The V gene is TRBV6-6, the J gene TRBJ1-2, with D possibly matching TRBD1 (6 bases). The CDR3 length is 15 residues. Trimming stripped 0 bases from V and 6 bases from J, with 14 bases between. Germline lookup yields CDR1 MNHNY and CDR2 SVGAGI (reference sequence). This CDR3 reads CASSYSDSNIDGYTF. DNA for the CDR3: TGTGCCAGCAGTTACTCGGACAGTAATATAGATGGCTACACCTTC.